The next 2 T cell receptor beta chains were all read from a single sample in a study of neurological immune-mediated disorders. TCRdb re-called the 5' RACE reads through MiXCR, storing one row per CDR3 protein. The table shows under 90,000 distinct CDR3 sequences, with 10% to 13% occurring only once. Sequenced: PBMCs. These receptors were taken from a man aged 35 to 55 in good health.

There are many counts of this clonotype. The CDR3 nucleotides are TGCAGTGCTAGACCGACAGGGGAGAATAATTCACCCCTCCACTTT. Its protein product is CSARPTGENNSPLHF. V gene TRBV20-1 combines with J gene TRBJ1-6, with 8 bases lining up with TRBD1. The CDR3 has 15 amino acids. The germline gives CDR1 DFQATT, CDR2 SNEGSKA (reference sequence). Trimming removed 2 bases from V and 5 bases from J; junction bases left unmatched: 5.

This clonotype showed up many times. The CDR3 is CASSLSGSYEQYF. The CDR3 DNA reads TGTGCCAGCAGTCTTAGCGGGAGCTACGAGCAGTACTTC. V usage is TRBV12-3 or TRBV12-4 and J usage is TRBJ2-7; 9 bases agree with TRBD2. The CDR3 totals 13 residues. Trimming removed 5 bases from V and 3 bases from J; junction bases left unmatched: 2.